Shown below are 17 T cell receptor beta chains from a single sample sequenced in a study of blood T cells in healthy people across ages. Alongside a J-beta primer mix, a sample-barcoded 5' primer served in a second PCR lasting about 7 to 11 cycles. TCRdb itself ran the 5' RACE reads through MiXCR, one entry per CDR3 protein. This table holds 550,000 to 800,000 distinct CDR3 sequences, roughly 20% found once. Sequencing was performed on blood. Receptors were obtained from an older man in good health.

Turning to this clonotype: The junction shows a germline mismatch at one end, possibly a read error. The chain carries TRBV2 and TRBJ2-5; D gene uncertain. The J call may be mistaken, given a closer DNA end match to TRBJ2-1. Germline V gene lookup returns CDR1 SNHLY and CDR2 FYNNEI. The CDR3 consists of 12 residues. CDR3: CASNEKGREQFF. CDR3 sequence (DNA): TGTGCCAGCAATGAAAAGGGCCGGGAGCAGTTCTTC.

This clonotype was recorded many times. The chain employs TRBV4-3 and TRBJ2-1, with 8 bases identical to TRBD1. Trimming removed 3 bases from V and 6 bases from J; junction bases left unmatched: 1. Germline CDR1 LGHNA, CDR2 YSLEER. This CDR3 contains 13 residues. DNA of the CDR3: TGCGCCAGCAGCCAGGACAGGGCCAATGAGCAGTTCTTC. Encoded protein: CASSQDRANEQFF.

This chain joins TRBV2 and TRBJ2-5; D might be TRBD1 (6 bases). Germline lookup yields CDR1 SNHLY and CDR2 FYNNEI. The CDR3 has 17 amino acids. The V end was cut by 3 bases, the J end by 2 bases, with 19 bases between. CDR3 sequence reads: CASSDFRDTELQETQYF. DNA of the CDR3: TGTGCCAGCAGTGACTTCCGGGACACAGAGCTTCAAGAGACCCAGTACTTC. The variable domain in full, completed from reference TRBV2 and TRBJ2-5, reads EPEVTQTPSHQVTQMGQEVILRCVPISNHLYFYWYRQILGQKVEFLVSFYNNEISEKSEIFDDQFSVERPDGSNFTLKIRSTKLEDSAMYFCASSDFRDTELQETQYFGPGTRLLVL.

The chain links TRBV20-1 to TRBJ1-2, with D perhaps TRBD1 (5 bases). V was clipped by 5 bases and J by 7 bases, with 11 bases between them. Looked up from germline, CDR1 is DFQATT and CDR2 is SNEGSKA (reference sequence). This CDR3 has 11 residues. CDR3 residues: CSAHGGSGYTF. DNA of the CDR3: TGCAGTGCTCATGGGGGAAGTGGCTACACCTTC.

This clonotype has a handful of counts. V is TRBV12-3 or TRBV12-4 and J is TRBJ2-7; TRBD2 aligns across 9 bases. The CDR3 is 14 residues long. The trim removed 8 bases at V and 4 bases at J, leaving 9 bases unmatched. The CDR3 reads CASGRYSGGYEQYF. The CDR3 DNA reads TGTGCCAGCGGTCGGTATAGCGGGGGATACGAGCAGTACTTC.

There are many counts of this clonotype. The chain combines TRBV20-1 with TRBJ2-1, with 7 bases aligning to TRBD2. This CDR3 comprises 14 residues. V shed 6 bases, J shed 5 bases, and the junction held 10 bases outside the gene matches. Germline CDR1 DFQATT, CDR2 SNEGSKA (reference sequence). CDR3: CSASGGRADNEQFF. The CDR3 nucleotides are TGCAGTGCCTCCGGGGGGAGAGCGGACAATGAGCAGTTCTTC.

As for this clonotype: An end of the junction does not agree with germline; a read error may underlie this. The rearrangement uses TRBV5-1 and TRBJ1-1; D is possibly TRBD1 (5 bases). Germline CDR1 reads SGHRS; CDR2 reads YFSETQ. The length of the CDR3 is 14 residues. The CDR3 sequence is CASGLVGASSEAFF. CDR3 sequence (DNA): TGCGCCAGCGGCTTGGTCGGGGCTAGTAGTGAAGCTTTCTTT.

J is TRBJ2-1 and V is TRBV11-2, with D unclear. The CDR3 is made up of 14 amino acids. Looked up from germline, CDR1 is SGHAT and CDR2 is FQNNGV. Trimming left V 3 bases short and J 2 bases short, with 8 bases between. CDR3 in amino acids: CASSFLSPYNEQFF. The CDR3 nucleotides are TGTGCCAGCAGCTTTTTAAGTCCCTACAATGAGCAGTTCTTC.

The sample holds a few counts of this clonotype. This CDR3 reads CAISPSSSYNEQFF. DNA for the CDR3: TGTGCCATCAGTCCCTCTAGCTCCTACAATGAGCAGTTCTTC. The rearrangement links TRBV10-3 to TRBJ2-1; no definite D call. This CDR3 spans 14 amino acids. Looked up from germline, CDR1 is ENHRY and CDR2 is SYGVKD. Deletions cut 5 bases from V and 0 bases from J, with 8 bases between.

There are a few counts of this clonotype. The gene calls are TRBV20-1 and TRBJ2-5; 7 nucleotides agree with TRBD1. In germline, CDR1 is DFQATT, CDR2 SNEGSKA (reference sequence). Trimming at V came to 6 bases and at J to 5 bases, leaving 9 bases not matched to a gene. The CDR3 has 13 residues. The CDR3 reads CSAPGQVTETQYF. CDR3 bases: TGCAGTGCGCCTGGACAGGTGACGGAGACCCAGTACTTC.

The V and J genes are TRBV20-1 and TRBJ2-1; TRBD1 aligns across 9 bases. Germline V gene data show CDR1 as DFQATT and CDR2 as SNEGSKA (reference sequence). V dropped 4 bases and J dropped 10; count of bases not matched to a gene: 2. CDR3 length equals 11 residues. The CDR3 loop reads CSATTGGEQFF. CDR3 nucleotides: TGCAGTGCTACCACAGGGGGCGAGCAGTTCTTC.

The CDR3 DNA follows: TGTGCCAGCAGTTCCATAGACAGGGGCGCCTATGGCTACACCTTC. Protein sequence: CASSSIDRGAYGYTF. The rearrangement joins TRBV12-3 or TRBV12-4 to TRBJ1-2; 8 bases map to TRBD1. CDR3 length: 15 amino acids. The J segment lost 4 bases and the V segment lost 4 bases, leaving 8 bases of the junction unmatched.

This clonotype occurred many times. V and J are TRBV5-1 and TRBJ2-5, with TRBD2 matching 10 bases. V lost 1 base and J lost 5; bases outside the gene matches: 2. The CDR3 is made up of 14 amino acids. Germline V lookup: CDR1 SGHRS, CDR2 YFSETQ. The CDR3 region has the DNA TGCGCCAGCAGCTTGACTAGCGGGGTGGAGACCCAGTACTTC. Translating gives CASSLTSGVETQYF. The variable domain in full, completed from reference TRBV5-1 and TRBJ2-5, reads KAGVTQTPRYLIKTRGQQVTLSCSPISGHRSVSWYQQTPGQGLQFLFEYFSETQRNKGNFPGRFSGRQFSNSRSEMNVSTLELGDSALYLCASSLTSGVETQYFGPGTRLLVL.

This clonotype was seen more than once but under ten times. The chain carries TRBV2 and TRBJ2-7; TRBD1 might be the D (6 bases). This CDR3 comprises 13 residues. Trimming left V 6 bases short and J 2 bases short, with 11 bases between. Per germline, CDR1 SNHLY and CDR2 FYNNEI. This chain's CDR3 is CASSQGPTYEQYF. The CDR3 DNA sequence: TGTGCCAGCAGCCAGGGGCCGACCTACGAGCAGTACTTC.

This clonotype came up many times. The rearrangement uses TRBV6-2 or TRBV6-3 and TRBJ2-7, with TRBD2 identical over 14 bases. Per germline, CDR1 MNHEY and CDR2 SVGEGT. V lost 6 bases and J lost 3; bases outside the gene matches: 16. The CDR3 is 19 residues long. The CDR3 DNA sequence: TGTGCCAGCAGCCCGATTACCGGGACTAGCGGGAGAAGAGGCTACGAGCAGTACTTC. Translation: CASSPITGTSGRRGYEQYF.

Only one count was recorded for this clonotype. The chain recombines TRBV19 with TRBJ1-1; D ambiguous. Germline V gives CDR1 LNHDA, CDR2 SQIVND (reference sequence). Trimming removed 7 bases from V and 4 bases from J, with 7 bases in between. The CDR3 is 11 residues long. The CDR3 sequence is CASTGFTEAFF. CDR3 DNA sequence: TGTGCCAGTACTGGGTTCACTGAAGCTTTCTTT.

This clonotype appeared a few times. The chain has TRBV28 and TRBJ2-7, with unresolved D. V gave up 8 bases and J gave up 0 bases, with 11 bases separating them. Per germline, CDR1 MDHEN and CDR2 SYDVKM. The CDR3 runs 13 residues. CDR3 region: CASHPHSSYEQYF. The CDR3, as DNA: TGTGCCAGCCACCCCCATAGCTCCTACGAGCAGTACTTC.